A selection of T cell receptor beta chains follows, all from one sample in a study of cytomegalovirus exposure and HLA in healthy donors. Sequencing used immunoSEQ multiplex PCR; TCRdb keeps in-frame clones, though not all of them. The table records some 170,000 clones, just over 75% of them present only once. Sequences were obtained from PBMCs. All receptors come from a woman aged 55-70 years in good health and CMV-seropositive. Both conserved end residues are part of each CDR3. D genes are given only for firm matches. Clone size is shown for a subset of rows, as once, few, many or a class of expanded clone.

CASSLGTSGRQETQYF | TGTGCCAGCAGCTTGGGGACTAGCGGGAGGCAAGAGACCCAGTACTTC | TRBD2 | TRBJ2-5 | - | TRBV7-8
CASSGQGTSYNSPLHF | TGTGCCAGCAGCGGACAGGGAACCTCCTATAATTCACCCCTCCACTTT | TRBD1 | TRBJ1-6 | few | TRBV28
CAISARTVGHTEAFF | TGTGCCATCAGTGCGCGGACAGTCGGTCACACTGAAGCTTTCTTT | - | TRBJ1-1 | - | TRBV10-3
CASVGPNTGELFF | TGTGCCAGCGTTGGGCCGAACACCGGGGAGCTGTTTTTT | - | TRBJ2-2 | - | TRBV28
CSVEGFGAANEQYF | TGCAGCGTTGAGGGGTTTGGGGCGGCTAACGAGCAGTACTTC | - | TRBJ2-7 | - | TRBV29-1
CASSLVSWLAGGVTGELFF | TGTGCCAGCAGCTTGGTTTCGTGGCTAGCGGGAGGGGTCACCGGGGAGCTGTTTTTT | TRBD2 | TRBJ2-2 | few | TRBV5-4
CASSFPGGTEAFF | TGTGCCAGCAGCTTTCCGGGCGGGACTGAAGCTTTCTTT | - | TRBJ1-1 | - | TRBV7-9
CAARPGGAGGDTEAFF | TGTGCCGCCAGACCTGGGGGGGCCGGTGGCGACACTGAAGCTTTCTTT | - | TRBJ1-1 | - | TRBV5-4
CASSLAAGVSYEQYF | TGCGCCAGCAGCTTGGCGGCCGGGGTCTCCTACGAGCAGTACTTC | - | TRBJ2-7 | once | TRBV5-1
CSVADRGNTEAFF | TGCAGCGTCGCCGACAGGGGGAACACTGAAGCTTTCTTT | TRBD1 | TRBJ1-1 | - | TRBV29-1
CASNSRDGEQYF | TGTGCCAGCAATTCGCGGGATGGGGAGCAGTACTTC | - | TRBJ2-7 | once | TRBV7-9